A selection of T cell receptor beta chains follows, all from one sample in a study of beta chain features in type 1 diabetes. TCRdb's table, derived via immunoSEQ multiplex PCR, lists solely in-frame clones and lacks some. The table has about 340,000 clones, approximately 8.2% seen once. Sequenced material: central memory CD4+ T cells from blood. These receptors all stem from a woman in her late teens or twenties in good health. Both conserved end residues are part of each CDR3. Fields, in order: V gene, D gene, clone size, J gene, CDR3 protein, CDR3 DNA. The D gene is left open where the match is weak. Size values are once, few and many counts, or a class for expanded clones, and some rows have none.

TRBV10-3,.,many,TRBJ2-1,CATSGGGEQFF,TGTGCCACCAGCGGAGGGGGTGAGCAGTTCTTC
TRBV19,.,.,TRBJ1-1,CASTKGNTEAFF,TGTGCCAGTACGAAGGGAAACACTGAAGCTTTCTTT
TRBV14,.,.,TRBJ1-4,CASSQETIPGEKLFF,TGTGCCAGCAGCCAAGAAACTATCCCTGGCGAAAAACTGTTTTTT
TRBV4-3,.,many,TRBJ2-1,CASSQEAGGTEQFF,TGCGCCAGCAGCCAAGAAGCCGGGGGCACTGAGCAGTTCTTC
TRBV7-8,.,.,TRBJ1-5,CASSSRGSVGNQPQHF,TGTGCCAGCAGCTCCCGGGGGTCGGTCGGCAATCAGCCCCAGCATTTT
TRBV9,.,few,TRBJ2-5,CASSVEARETQYF,TGTGCCAGCAGCGTAGAGGCCAGAGAGACCCAGTACTTC
TRBV9,.,few,TRBJ2-7,CASSDHKGGEQYF,TGTGCCAGCAGCGACCACAAAGGTGGCGAGCAGTACTTC
TRBV11-2,.,many,TRBJ2-1,CASSLSNEQFF,TGTGCCAGCAGCTTAAGCAATGAGCAGTTCTTC
TRBV5-6,.,.,TRBJ2-1,CASSFRGRSYNEQFF,TGTGCCAGCAGCTTTAGGGGCCGCTCCTACAATGAGCAGTTCTTC
TRBV4-2,.,.,TRBJ2-1,CASRNMVGQNYNEQFF,TGTGCCAGCAGGAATATGGTGGGGCAAAACTACAATGAGCAGTTCTTC
TRBV5-4,TRBD1,.,TRBJ2-2,CASSKGQSMNTGELFF,TGTGCCAGCAGCAAGGGACAGTCCATGAACACCGGGGAGCTGTTTTTT
TRBV15,.,.,TRBJ2-2,CATSRDRVSANTGELFF,TGTGCCACCAGCAGAGACCGGGTATCCGCGAACACCGGGGAGCTGTTTTTT
TRBV4-2,.,few,TRBJ1-2,CASSQPGLNDYGYTF,TGTGCCAGCAGCCAACCGGGACTGAACGATTATGGCTACACCTTC
TRBV4-3,.,few,TRBJ2-1,CASSQGPGSYNEQFF,TGCGCCAGCAGCCAAGGGCCCGGCTCCTACAATGAGCAGTTCTTC
TRBV4-3,.,.,TRBJ2-3,CASSQEMDAVGDTQYF,TGCGCCAGCAGCCAAGAAATGGACGCCGTGGGAGATACGCAGTATTTT
TRBV9,TRBD2,.,TRBJ2-3,CASSASGRDGTDTQYF,TGTGCCAGCAGCGCTAGCGGGAGGGACGGCACAGATACGCAGTATTTT
TRBV5-1,TRBD2,few,TRBJ2-1,CASSGTSGRSSEQFF,TGCGCCAGCAGCGGGACTAGCGGGAGGAGTAGTGAGCAGTTCTTC
TRBV25-1,TRBD2,.,TRBJ2-3,CASSEDVGAGGADTQYF,TGTGCCAGCAGTGAGGATGTCGGAGCGGGAGGTGCAGATACGCAGTATTTT
TRBV28,.,many,TRBJ2-2,CASSGIAANTGELFF,TGTGCCAGCAGCGGAATAGCGGCGAACACCGGGGAGCTGTTTTTT
TRBV10-3,TRBD1,.,TRBJ2-3,CAISDSTGRTDTQYF,TGTGCCATCAGTGATTCGACAGGGCGCACAGATACGCAGTATTTT
TRBV7-2,TRBD2,.,TRBJ2-7,CASSLVAGGRNEQYF,TGTGCCAGCAGCTTAGTAGCGGGAGGGAGAAACGAGCAGTACTTC
TRBV5-1,TRBD1,few,TRBJ2-7,CASSLAAGTGISYEQYF,TGCGCCAGCAGCTTGGCCGCCGGGACAGGGATCTCCTACGAGCAGTACTTC
TRBV19,.,.,TRBJ2-6,CASSIGSSGANVLTF,TGTGCCAGTAGTATCGGTAGCTCTGGGGCCAACGTCCTGACTTTC
TRBV5-4,TRBD2,.,TRBJ2-5,CASSLRTSVRETQYF,TGTGCCAGCAGCTTGCGGACTAGCGTGAGGGAGACCCAGTACTTC
TRBV28,.,few,TRBJ1-5,CASSPLLGLDQPQHF,TGTGCCAGCAGTCCCCTCCTAGGGCTCGACCAGCCCCAGCATTTT
TRBV9,TRBD1,.,TRBJ2-7,CASSTQGAGGYEQYF,TGTGCCAGCAGCACACAGGGGGCTGGAGGCTACGAGCAGTACTTC
TRBV7-3,TRBD2,.,TRBJ2-3,CASSLMNGRTDTQYF,TGTGCCAGCAGCTTAATGAACGGGAGGACAGATACGCAGTATTTT
TRBV7-2,TRBD2,.,TRBJ2-2,CASRPLAVNTGELFF,TGTGCCAGCAGACCCCTAGCGGTGAACACCGGGGAGCTGTTTTTT
TRBV18,TRBD2,.,TRBJ2-1,CASSPDLAGPQEQFF,TGTGCCAGCTCACCGGACTTAGCGGGGCCTCAGGAGCAGTTCTTC
TRBV28,.,few,TRBJ2-7,CASSKAASGRSEGQYF,TGTGCCAGCAGCAAAGCCGCGTCTGGGAGGTCAGAGGGGCAGTACTTC
TRBV7-2,.,.,TRBJ2-7,CASSYRYEQYF,TGTGCCAGCAGCTATAGATACGAGCAGTACTTC
TRBV7-3,.,few,TRBJ2-1,CASSLSGYNEQFF,TGTGCCAGCAGCTTGAGCGGTTACAATGAGCAGTTCTTC
TRBV29-1,.,few,TRBJ1-5,CSVASGYNQPQHF,TGCAGCGTAGCCAGTGGATACAATCAGCCCCAGCATTTT
TRBV19,TRBD1,.,TRBJ2-7,CASGTGVVNEQYF,TGTGCCAGTGGGACAGGGGTCGTCAACGAGCAGTACTTC